These 30 T cell receptor beta chains came from one sample sequenced in a study of CD8+ T cells in alopecia areata. The treatment: oral pan-JAK inhibitor, 5-10 mg twice daily. Investigators isolated RNA and reverse transcribed it into cDNA to act as the sequencing template. The data were produced by immunoSEQ multiplex PCR, yet TCRdb's version contains in-frame clones alone and is incomplete. The data contain more than 200,000 clones, 55% to 70% of them seen just once; the ten biggest clones take up more than 3.5%. The input for sequencing was CD4+ T cells sorted from blood, taken at week 4, from a patient treated with tofacitinib. The receptors derive from a human donor with alopecia areata.

The gene calls are TRBV4-1 and TRBJ2-4; D is possibly TRBD2 (6 bases). The length of the CDR3 is 15 residues. Germline V CDR1 and CDR2: MGHRA, YSYEKL. Trimming pared 4 bases from V and 0 bases from J, leaving 10 bases between. The CDR3 sequence is CASSPVAVAKNIQYF. Written as DNA, the CDR3 is TGCGCCAGCAGCCCAGTAGCGGTAGCCAAAAACATTCAGTACTTC.

The rearrangement links TRBV4-1 to TRBJ2-1, with 11 positions matching TRBD2. The CDR3 has 17 residues. V was pared by 2 bases and J by 3 bases, with 6 bases of the junction left unmatched. CDR1 is MGHRA, CDR2 YSYEKL, per germline. The CDR3 DNA sequence: TGCGCCAGCAGCCAAACCGGGACTAGCGGCCACTACAATGAGCAGTTCTTC. Its translation is CASSQTGTSGHYNEQFF.

This chain links TRBV5-6 with TRBJ2-5; the D is unclear. Germline CDR1 SGHDT, CDR2 YYEEEE. Trimming pared 4 bases from V and 1 base from J, leaving 8 bases between. The CDR3 covers 13 residues. The CDR3 DNA reads as TGTGCCAGCAGCGCCCAATTCCAAGAGACCCAGTACTTC. Translation: CASSAQFQETQYF.

The rearrangement joins TRBV15 to TRBJ2-5; no firm D call. V lost 0 bases to trimming and J lost 5 bases, with 16 bases between them. CDR1 and CDR2 (germline): LNHNV, YYDKDF (reference sequence). The CDR3 contains 16 residues. DNA for the CDR3: TGTGCCACCAGCAGAGATAAAAGGAGTAGTAGGGAGACCCAGTACTTC. Residues: CATSRDKRSSRETQYF.

The gene calls are TRBV29-1 and TRBJ2-1; D gene uncertain. Trimming took 5 bases from V and 8 from J, leaving 16 bases between them. The germline V gene encodes CDR1 SQVTM and CDR2 ANQGSEA. The CDR3 has 13 amino acids. CDR3: CSVTTGHLDEQFF. The CDR3 DNA reads TGCAGCGTTACGACGGGTCACTTGGATGAGCAGTTCTTC.

The CDR3 DNA reads as TGTGCCAGCAGTGAAGGGGTCGGGGAGACCCAGTACTTC. Encoded protein: CASSEGVGETQYF. The chain links TRBV25-1 to TRBJ2-5; D not resolved. Germline V gives CDR1 MGHDK, CDR2 SYGVNS. Trimming removed 2 bases from V and 5 bases from J, with 9 bases in between. This CDR3 contains 13 residues.

This clone was counted only a few times. The chain links TRBV5-4 to TRBJ1-2; the D is unclear. The CDR3 consists of 12 residues. CDR1 is SGHNT, CDR2 YYREEE, per germline (reference sequence). V lost 4 bases to trimming and J lost 9 bases, with 13 bases between them. This chain's CDR3 is CASSTPGNRYTF. CDR3 bases: TGTGCCAGCAGCACGCCTGGCAATCGCTACACCTTC.

This chain connects TRBV4-3 to TRBJ1-5; D call uncertain. With 0 bases removed from V and 9 bases from J, the gap between germline ends came to 9 bases. Looked up from germline, CDR1 is LGHNA and CDR2 is YSLEER. This CDR3 is built from 13 residues. The CDR3 sequence is CASSQDLNMPQHF. As DNA, the CDR3 is TGCGCCAGCAGCCAAGACCTAAATATGCCCCAGCATTTT.

The chain has TRBV15 and TRBJ1-6; D possibly corresponds to TRBD1 (5 bases). The CDR3 spans 15 residues. V was shortened by 3 bases and J by 8 bases, with 14 bases between the two germline ends. Germline V gene data show CDR1 as LNHNV and CDR2 as YYDKDF (reference sequence). CDR3 bases: TGTGCCACCAGCAGCCAGGGTCCAGGTGATTCACCCCTCCACTTT. This translates into CATSSQGPGDSPLHF.

In the case of this clone: Mismatch with germline at one junction end may stem from a read error. The gene calls are TRBV19 and TRBJ1-6, with D hard to call. Germline CDR1 LNHDA, CDR2 SQIVND (reference sequence). This CDR3 has 15 residues. In DNA, the CDR3 is TGTGCCAGTAGTCTAGAGGGCCCAGAGAGGTCACCCCTCCACTTT. Translated: CASSLEGPERSPLHF.

This clone was counted a single time. The gene calls are TRBV15 and TRBJ2-7; D may correspond to TRBD1 or TRBD2 (5 bases each). Germline V gene lookup returns CDR1 LNHNV and CDR2 YYDKDF (reference sequence). The ends were cut back, 0 bases at V and 9 bases at J, with 9 bases in the middle. CDR3 length: 12 residues. The CDR3 protein is CATSRDGGGQYF. Here the CDR3 DNA reads TGTGCCACCAGCAGAGATGGTGGGGGGCAGTACTTC.

This clone has just a few counts. This chain uses TRBV2 with TRBJ2-7; D unresolved. The CDR3 loop spans 12 amino acids. In germline, CDR1 is SNHLY, CDR2 FYNNEI. V was pared by 0 bases and J by 4 bases, with 4 bases between. The CDR3 coding sequence is TGTGCCAGCAGTGAAGCCGAGTACGAGCAGTACTTC. The encoded protein is CASSEAEYEQYF.

This rearrangement joins TRBV30 to TRBJ1-6; D not certain. Per the germline V gene, CDR1 is GTSNPN and CDR2 is SVGIG (reference sequence). The ends were cut back, 2 bases at V and 10 bases at J, with 18 bases in the middle. The CDR3 is 15 amino acids. As DNA, the CDR3 is TGTGCCTGGAGTACGTTAGGCAGCTTCGGGTCACCCCTCCACTTT. Its protein is CAWSTLGSFGSPLHF.

This sequence joins TRBV19 and TRBJ1-1, with 7 bases aligning to TRBD1. The CDR3 is made up of 14 amino acids. The junction had 4 bases not matched to a gene; V was cut back by 5 bases and J by 1 base. Germline assignment: CDR1 LNHDA and CDR2 SQIVND (reference sequence). Written as DNA, the CDR3 is TGTGCCAGTAGTGAAAGGACAGGGAACACTGAAGCTTTCTTT. Its protein product is CASSERTGNTEAFF.

This clone occurred a few times. The genes are TRBV5-6 and TRBJ1-5, with D maybe TRBD1 (5 bases). V lost 3 bases and J 0 bases, leaving 16 bases between the germline ends. Per germline, CDR1 SGHDT and CDR2 YYEEEE. This CDR3 has 17 residues. Here the CDR3 DNA reads TGTGCCAGCAGCTCCCTCGGGTCAGGGTTTAGCAATCAGCCCCAGCATTTT. It yields the protein CASSSLGSGFSNQPQHF.

The chain uses TRBV5-1 and TRBJ2-1; D is perhaps TRBD2 (6 bases). The V end lost 4 bases, the J end lost 4 bases, and 12 bases lay between the germline ends. This CDR3 spans 14 amino acids. CDR1 is SGHRS, CDR2 YFSETQ, per germline. The CDR3: CASSAVGGYNEQFF. As DNA, the CDR3 is TGCGCCAGCAGCGCCGTCGGGGGTTACAATGAGCAGTTCTTC.

The gene calls are TRBV2 and TRBJ2-3; D remains unclear. The CDR3 has 12 residues. Per germline, CDR1 SNHLY and CDR2 FYNNEI. Trimming took off 4 bases at V and 2 bases at J, with 4 bases between the two ends. The CDR3 here is CASSGVTDTQYF. The CDR3 nucleotides read TGTGCCAGCAGTGGAGTCACAGATACGCAGTATTTT.

The rearrangement links TRBV25-1 to TRBJ2-5, with a tentative D call TRBD1 (6 bases). V was clipped by 4 bases and J by 2 bases, with 11 bases between them. The CDR3 covers 14 residues. CDR1 MGHDK and CDR2 SYGVNS come from the germline V gene. The DNA for the CDR3 is TGTGCCAGCAGTGTAGTGGGGGCTCAAGAGACCCAGTACTTC. Translating it yields CASSVVGAQETQYF.

This chain uses TRBV14 with TRBJ1-2; no definite D call. Trimming removed 4 bases at V and 4 bases at J, with 10 bases between. The V gene's germline CDR1 is SGHDN and CDR2 FVKESK. The CDR3 runs to 13 residues. CDR3: CASSPSDLYGYTF. CDR3 bases: TGTGCCAGCAGCCCCTCGGACCTCTATGGCTACACCTTC.

This chain uses TRBV29-1 with TRBJ2-5, with TRBD1 matching 12 bases. With V trimmed by 7 bases and J by 4 bases, 7 bases remained unmatched. The CDR3 length is 14 residues. Germline-derived CDR1 and CDR2 are SQVTM and ANQGSEA. This CDR3 reads CSAGGTGGLETQYF. The CDR3 DNA reads as TGCAGCGCTGGAGGGACAGGGGGCTTAGAGACCCAGTACTTC. Looking up the rest from reference TRBV29-1 and TRBJ2-5 gives the full variable domain: SAVISQKPSRDICQRGTSLTIQCQVDSQVTMMFWYRQQPGQSLTLIATANQGSEATYESGFVIDKFPISRPNLTFSTLTVSNMSPEDSSIYLCSAGGTGGLETQYFGPGTRLLVL.

The chain couples TRBV30 to TRBJ1-1; D remains unclear. Trimming removed 3 bases from V and 6 bases from J, with 11 bases in between. Germline CDR1 and CDR2: GTSNPN and SVGIG (reference sequence). This CDR3 region has 12 residues. The CDR3 DNA sequence: TGTGCCTGGAGGGGCTTGGGCCCTGAAGCTTTCTTT. It specifies CAWRGLGPEAFF.

This clone was counted between two and nine times. This chain connects TRBV10-3 to TRBJ1-2; maybe TRBD1 (6 bases). The CDR3 runs 13 residues. Trimming took 11 bases from V and 8 from J, leaving 21 bases between them. Germline V gene lookup returns CDR1 ENHRY and CDR2 SYGVKD. The CDR3 bases are TGTGCCGGGGGGTCGGGACACCTCGAAGGCTACACCTTC. Translation gives CAGGSGHLEGYTF.

The genes are TRBV6-6 and TRBJ1-1; 8 positions agree with TRBD1. V lost 5 bases and J lost 7; bases outside the gene matches: 9. Germline CDR1 is MNHNY and CDR2 is SVGAGI (reference sequence). The CDR3 has 14 residues. CDR3 protein: CASSRQTGGLEAFF. In DNA form, the CDR3 reads TGTGCCAGCAGTCGCCAAACAGGGGGACTTGAAGCTTTCTTT.

The gene calls are TRBV5-1 and TRBJ2-7; maybe TRBD1 (6 bases). Trimming cost V 2 bases and J 5 bases, with 8 bases left between them. CDR1 is SGHRS and CDR2 is YFSETQ in the germline V gene. The CDR3 is 12 amino acids. The CDR3 bases are TGCGCCAGCAGCTTCCAGGGGAACGAGCAGTACTTC. It codes for CASSFQGNEQYF.

This clone was counted only a few times. The CDR3 DNA reads as TGTGCCACCCCCAAGGGATCCTCCACAGATACGCAGTATTTT. Residues: CATPKGSSTDTQYF. The chain has TRBV10-3 and TRBJ2-3, with D unclear. The ends were cut back, 10 bases at V and 2 bases at J, with 16 bases in the middle. The CDR3 is 14 amino acids. CDR1 and CDR2 from the germline V gene are ENHRY and SYGVKD.

This clone was detected only once. V is TRBV6-5 and J is TRBJ1-1; TRBD1 agrees at 7 bases. V trimming: 6 bases; J trimming: 4 bases; junction bases outside the gene matches: 5. The CDR3 spans 13 residues. The germline V gene encodes CDR1 MNHEY and CDR2 SVGAGI. The CDR3: CASSRDRATEAFF. The CDR3 nucleotides are TGTGCCAGCAGCCGAGACAGGGCCACTGAAGCTTTCTTT.

This chain joins TRBV6-5 and TRBJ2-7; 11 nucleotides match TRBD1. CDR3 length equals 15 residues. The ends lost 3 bases at V and 4 bases at J; junction bases unmatched: 5. CDR1 is MNHEY and CDR2 is SVGAGI in the germline V gene. The CDR3 here is CASSYGTGGGYEQYF. The CDR3 coding sequence is TGTGCCAGCAGTTATGGGACAGGGGGAGGGTACGAGCAGTACTTC.

The chain is built from TRBV30 and TRBJ2-3; D is perhaps TRBD2 (6 bases). The CDR3 has 14 residues. Germline loops: CDR1 GTSNPN, CDR2 SVGIG (reference sequence). Trimming removed 5 bases at V and 2 bases at J, with 14 bases between. This CDR3 is CAWRKAGNTDTQYF. The DNA for the CDR3 is TGTGCCTGGCGAAAGGCGGGGAACACAGATACGCAGTATTTT. The full variable domain, in which reference TRBV30 and TRBJ2-3 provide the parts outside the CDR3, is SQTIHQWPATLVQPVGSPLSLECTVEGTSNPNLYWYRQAAGRGLQLLFYSVGIGQISSEVPQNLSASRPQDRQFILSSKKLLLSDSGFYLCAWRKAGNTDTQYFGPGTRLTVL.

This clone was observed a handful of times. The chain couples TRBV29-1 to TRBJ1-2; tentatively, D is TRBD1 (5 bases). V gave up 3 bases and J gave up 2 bases, with 7 bases separating them. The CDR3 runs 12 residues. Germline V lookup: CDR1 SQVTM, CDR2 ANQGSEA. In DNA, the CDR3 is TGCAGCGTTGATCGGGGGAACTATGGCTACACCTTC. The encoded protein is CSVDRGNYGYTF.

This clone was picked up a small number of times. The V gene is TRBV7-2, the J gene TRBJ2-3, with D perhaps being TRBD1 or TRBD2 (5 bases each). With 3 bases removed from V and 0 bases from J, the gap between germline ends came to 10 bases. The CDR3 spans 15 residues. CDR1 SGHTA and CDR2 FQGNSA come from the germline V gene. CDR3 nucleotide sequence: TGTGCCAGCAGCTTGGGACGGCCTAGCACAGATACGCAGTATTTT. This encodes CASSLGRPSTDTQYF.